Detailed here is one T cell receptor beta chain. These data originate in a study of T cell changes during pregnancy in multiple sclerosis. The germline V gene encodes CDR1 SNHLY and CDR2 FYNNEI. J gave up 4 bases and V 8 bases, and 17 bases lay outside the gene matches. The CDR3 sequence is 16 residues long. Clones were read by immunoSEQ multiplex PCR, and TCRdb kept only the in-frame ones, dropping some. This sample carries around 60,000 clones, 85% to 95% of them seen once, and the ten largest clones take 3% to 3.5%. Source: CD8+ T cells from peripheral blood mononuclear cells, taken in the third trimester of pregnancy. The source is a female donor with multiple sclerosis, enrolled in a pregnancy study. This chain joins TRBV2 and TRBJ2-7; 7 nucleotides match TRBD1. CDR3 loop: CASSEGGLSSSYEQYF. CDR3 sequence (DNA): TGTGCCAGCTCAGAAGGGGGCTTATCCTCCTCGTACGAGCAGTACTTC.